This entry lists 12 T cell receptor beta chains sequenced from one sample in a study of blood T cell repertoires in COVID-19. Generated by immunoSEQ multiplex PCR, the TCRdb table keeps only in-frame clones and is missing some. In the table there are 150,000 to 170,000 clones, 65% to 90% of which are singletons. The sequenced sample was peripheral blood. The receptors come from a woman in her sixties with COVID-19, enrolled during active disease.

This chain uses TRBV19 with TRBJ1-2, with D hard to call. Germline lookup yields CDR1 LNHDA and CDR2 SQIVND (reference sequence). V shed 4 bases and J shed 8 bases, with 17 bases lying between them. The CDR3 consists of 14 residues. The CDR3 DNA reads TGTGCCAGTAGTACCGAAAGTATTGAGGTGGGCTACACCTTC. This translates into CASSTESIEVGYTF.

This sequence joins TRBV3-1 (or the pseudogene TRBV3-2) and TRBJ1-2, with D possibly matching TRBD1 (6 bases). Trimming removed 2 bases from V and 4 bases from J, with 11 bases in between. The CDR3 has 14 residues. The V gene's germline CDR1 is LGHDT and CDR2 YNNKEL (reference sequence). The DNA for the CDR3 is TGTGCCAGCAGCCAACGGGGGGCGGGCTATGGCTACACCTTC. It is translated as CASSQRGAGYGYTF.

This clone was seen only once. CDR3 DNA: TGCGCCAGCAGTGAGGACAGGAGCTATGGCTACACCTTC. Protein sequence: CASSEDRSYGYTF. The chain recombines TRBV10-1 with TRBJ1-2; TRBD1 is a possible D gene (6 bases). V was clipped by 2 bases and J by 4 bases, with 8 bases between them. The CDR3 length is 13 residues. Germline lookup yields CDR1 WNHNN and CDR2 SYGVQD (reference sequence).

This clone occurred once. The chain combines TRBV20-1 with TRBJ2-1; 9 nucleotides match TRBD2. With V trimmed by 3 bases and J by 6 bases, 6 bases remained unmatched. The length of the CDR3 is 14 residues. Per germline, CDR1 DFQATT and CDR2 SNEGSKA (reference sequence). The DNA of the CDR3 is TGCAGTGCTAGTTGGCTAGCGGGGATCAATGAGCAGTTCTTC. Its protein product is CSASWLAGINEQFF.

The chain couples TRBV6-5 to TRBJ2-1, with 9 nucleotides matching TRBD1. Trimming cost V 7 bases and J 4 bases; bases outside gene matches: 5. Germline lookup yields CDR1 MNHEY and CDR2 SVGAGI. CDR3 length: 14 amino acids. DNA of the CDR3: TGTGCCAGCAATCCGGGACAGGGATACAATGAGCAGTTCTTC. It specifies CASNPGQGYNEQFF.

J is TRBJ1-5 and V is TRBV24-1; D remains ambiguous. Germline CDR1 reads KGHDR; CDR2 reads SFDVKD. The germline V and J ends were trimmed by 4 bases and 6 bases, with 9 bases remaining between them. CDR3 size: 13 residues. The CDR3 nucleotides are TGTGCCACCAGTGAAGGGAGAGGTCAGCCCCAGCATTTT. Residues: CATSEGRGQPQHF.

J is TRBJ1-1 and V is TRBV25-1; D uncertain. This CDR3 has 14 residues. The germline gives CDR1 MGHDK, CDR2 SYGVNS. V lost 6 bases, J lost 3 bases, and 14 bases lay in between. The CDR3 protein is CASSKEGGYTEAFF. In nucleotides, the CDR3 is TGTGCCAGCAGCAAGGAGGGAGGGTACACTGAAGCTTTCTTT. Variable domain in full (rest from reference TRBV25-1 and TRBJ1-1): EADIYQTPRYLVIGTGKKITLECSQTMGHDKMYWYQQDPGMELHLIHYSYGVNSTEKGDLSSESTVSRIRTEHFPLTLESARPSHTSQYLCASSKEGGYTEAFFGQGTRLTVV.

The V and J genes are TRBV6-1 and TRBJ2-1; 7 bases map to TRBD2. Germline CDR1 MNHNS, CDR2 SASEGT. Losses at the gene ends were 4 bases for V and 9 bases for J; bases not matched to a gene: 15. This CDR3 region has 16 residues. CDR3 sequence (DNA): TGTGCCAGCAGTGTCCAGACGGGAGGCGGATCTGGTGAGCAGTTCTTC. Protein: CASSVQTGGGSGEQFF.

The chain employs TRBV7-6 and TRBJ2-5; 14 bases are shared with TRBD2. Germline CDR1 and CDR2: SGHVS and FNYEAQ. The V segment lost 5 bases and the J segment 4 bases; nucleotides outside the gene matches: 6. This CDR3 is built from 16 residues. The CDR3 protein is CASSGGLAGALETQYF. The CDR3 region has the DNA TGTGCCAGCAGCGGGGGACTAGCGGGGGCCTTAGAGACCCAGTACTTC. Full variable domain (remainder filled in from reference TRBV7-6 and TRBJ2-5): GAGVSQSPRYKVTKRGQDVALRCDPISGHVSLYWYRQALGQGPEFLTYFNYEAQQDKSGLPNDRFSAERPEGSISTLTIQRTEQRDSAMYRCASSGGLAGALETQYFGPGTRLLVL.

J is TRBJ2-3 and V is TRBV19, with 7 bases aligning to TRBD1. This CDR3 has 16 amino acids. The ends lost 4 bases at V and 0 bases at J; junction bases unmatched: 7. CDR1 is LNHDA, CDR2 SQIVND, per germline (reference sequence). CDR3: CASSKRKGQSTDTQYF. CDR3 DNA sequence: TGTGCCAGTAGTAAACGGAAGGGACAGAGCACAGATACGCAGTATTTT.

The chain is built from TRBV3-1 (or the pseudogene TRBV3-2) and TRBJ1-2; D may be TRBD1 (6 bases). The CDR3 consists of 13 residues. V lost 3 bases to trimming and J lost 6 bases, with 11 bases between them. CDR1 and CDR2 (germline): LGHDT, YNNKEL (reference sequence). Here the CDR3 reads CASSQARQDGYTF. As DNA, the CDR3 is TGTGCCAGCAGCCAGGCCCGACAGGATGGCTACACCTTC.

V is TRBV12-3 or TRBV12-4 and J is TRBJ2-1; D is perhaps TRBD2 (6 bases). CDR3 length: 13 amino acids. The V end lost 1 base, the J end lost 10 bases, and 11 bases lay between the germline ends. The CDR3 sequence: CASSLGEELEQFF. In nucleotides, the CDR3 is TGTGCCAGCAGTTTAGGGGAGGAATTGGAGCAGTTCTTC.